The source of this TCR beta chain is a study of T cells after yellow fever vaccination. This clonotype was seen more than once but under ten times. The study made its TCR cDNA through 5'RACE template switching. That step introduced a universal primer site along with UMIs. TCRdb reanalysed the 5' RACE reads using MiXCR and keeps one entry per CDR3 protein. The repertoire has around 600,000 distinct CDR3 sequences, 9% to 15% of them found once; the top ten carry more than 12%. Trimming left V 1 base short and J 6 bases short, with 9 bases between. This CDR3 contains 13 residues. CDR1 and CDR2 from the germline V gene are LGHDT and YNNKEL (reference sequence).

The clonotype was recovered from a man under 40 who received the YFV17D yellow fever vaccine. This rearrangement joins TRBV3-1 to TRBJ1-1; D unclear. Sequenced here: PBMCs, sampled on the day of the yellow fever booster vaccination. The CDR3 DNA reads TGTGCCAGCAGCCAAGGTAGGGCCTCTGAAGCTTTCTTT. This gives the protein CASSQGRASEAFF.